This T cell receptor beta chain was sequenced in a study of T cells in Graves' hyperthyroidism and ophthalmopathy. Study context: Peripheral blood specimens were obtained at initial diagnosis, prior to any treatment. Study results and limitations: Also found in blood were most expanded thyroid clonotypes above 0.001. For ophthalmopathy, model prediction preceded onset by a median approximately 6 months.

This clonotype occurred many times. No antigen is known for it. There were TCR beta CDR3 regions amplified from RNA transcripts. In the first-round RT-PCR of the TCR CDR3, the HTBI primer set was used. TCRdb reprocessed the multiplex PCR reads via MiXCR and lists one record per CDR3 protein. The sample lists approximately 410,000 distinct CDR3 sequences; roughly 15% were seen once. The CDR3 is made up of 12 amino acids. The V gene lost 4 bases and the J gene lost 4 bases, with 7 bases spanning the gap. The germline V gene has CDR1 MNHEY and CDR2 SVGEGT. PBMCs were obtained from 10 ml fresh peripheral blood.

What was sequenced was blood. This chain joins TRBV6-2 or TRBV6-3 and TRBJ1-2; a possible D gene is TRBD1 (5 bases). This TCR was sampled from a woman younger than 30 with Graves' hyperthyroidism. Here the CDR3 reads CASSSGLYGYTF. CDR3 nucleotide sequence: TGTGCCAGCAGTTCGGGACTCTATGGCTACACCTTC.